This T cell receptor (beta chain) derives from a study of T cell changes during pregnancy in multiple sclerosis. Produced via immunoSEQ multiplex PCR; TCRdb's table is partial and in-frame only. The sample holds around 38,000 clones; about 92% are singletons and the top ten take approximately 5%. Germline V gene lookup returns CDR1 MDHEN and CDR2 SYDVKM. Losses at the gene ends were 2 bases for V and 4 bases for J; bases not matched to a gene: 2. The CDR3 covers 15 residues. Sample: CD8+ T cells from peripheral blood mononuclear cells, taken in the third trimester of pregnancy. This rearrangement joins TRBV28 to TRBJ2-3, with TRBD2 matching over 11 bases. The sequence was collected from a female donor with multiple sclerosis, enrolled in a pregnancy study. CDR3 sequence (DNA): TGTGCCAGCAGTTTACTAGCGGGAGGAGCAGATACGCAGTATTTT. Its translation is CASSLLAGGADTQYF.